This record looks at one T cell receptor (beta chain) sequence and its context. Its target is unknown. This sample is part of a study of graft-versus-host responses after intestinal transplantation. Study overall: Each recipient received anti-thymocyte globulin induction, then tacrolimus and steroids for around three years.

CDR1 SGHTA and CDR2 FQGTGA come from the germline V gene. J lost 3 bases, V lost 4 bases, and 6 bases had no gene match. This CDR3 comprises 15 residues. Study findings and constraints: Early after transplant, HvG clones declined as circulating GvH clones peaked. There were GvH clones found in recipient marrow, and some of them appeared first in ileum or blood.

Method: immunoSEQ multiplex PCR; TCRdb's copy keeps in-frame clones and lacks some. The table includes 65,000 to 85,000 clones, roughly 90% detected once. The gene calls are TRBV7-3 and TRBJ2-1; 7 bases are a match to TRBD1. This sample comprised bone marrow, obtained around 720 days after intestinal transplantation. This TCR derives from a human patient who received an intestinal transplant, so some T cells may come from the graft donor. CDR3 residues: CASSSGGQRYNEQFF. As DNA, the CDR3 is TGTGCCAGCAGCTCAGGGGGACAGCGCTACAATGAGCAGTTCTTC.